This TCR beta chain was obtained from a study of vaccination effects on CD4 cells after COVID-19. Study-level information: Median timing of post-vaccine samples was 72 days after the second dose.

Prior to sequencing, the ViraFEST assay stimulated PBMC with viral peptide pools, which expanded the antigen-specific CD4+ T cells. Having been cultured for approximately ten days, the cells underwent CD4+ T cell isolation. Participants were given two doses of BNT162b2 or mRNA-1273 vaccine. A density of about 2 million PBMC per well was used; these cells were cultured with approximately 10 IU/ml IL-2 and approximately 9.4 ug/ml peptides. General study points: Convalescent patients were scarce in the study, and it lacked early post-infection timepoints. At late timepoints after vaccination, vaccine- and infection-induced clones shrank markedly.

Only in-frame clones appear in the TCRdb table, and some are missing; sequencing was by immunoSEQ multiplex PCR. This table holds about 15,000 clones, about 70% found once. Deletions cut 6 bases from V and 8 bases from J, with 12 bases between. Per the germline V gene, CDR1 is MNHEY and CDR2 is SVGAGI. The CDR3 has 12 residues. A note on this clone: Its antigen is undetermined.

The receptor was isolated from a human donor who received a COVID-19 vaccine. Sequencing used CD4+ T cells from PBMCs cultured with HCoV-NL63 spike peptides, obtained after COVID-19 vaccination. This chain links TRBV6-5 with TRBJ2-3; tentative D call: TRBD2 (6 bases). The DNA of the CDR3 is TGTGCCAGCAGGCCGATCGGGGGTACGCAGTATTTT. Its protein product is CASRPIGGTQYF.